One sample yielded the 20 T cell receptor beta chains listed below, sequenced in a study of shared clonotypes between healthy human individuals. Clones were sequenced by immunoSEQ multiplex PCR, and TCRdb holds only the in-frame ones, with some missing. The repertoire consists of about a million clones, with roughly 80% occurring once and the leading ten covering over 0.8%. The sequenced sample consisted of memory CD4+ T cells from PBMCs. Sample subset: CD45RA-negative fraction. These receptor sequences come from a man aged 18 to 35 in good health. Some clones in this sample may be carry-over from other donors' samples.

This clone occurred once. The CDR3 here is CASRHRTVQAKNIQYF. The CDR3 coding sequence is TGTGCCAGCAGACACCGGACAGTTCAAGCCAAAAACATTCAGTACTTC. This chain joins TRBV28 and TRBJ2-4; a weak D match, TRBD1 (6 bases). Trimming took off 6 bases at V and 0 bases at J, with 15 bases between the two ends. CDR1 and CDR2 from the germline V gene are MDHEN and SYDVKM. CDR3 length: 16 residues.

This clone was observed a single time. The chain has TRBV27 and TRBJ2-7; TRBD1 might be the D (6 bases). The V and J ends lost 0 bases and 3 bases respectively, with 12 bases between them. The V gene's germline CDR1 is MNHEY and CDR2 SMNVEV (reference sequence). The CDR3 runs 15 residues. CDR3 in DNA: TGTGCCAGCAGTTTATCGCAGGGGATTGTCTACGAGCAGTACTTC. It translates to CASSLSQGIVYEQYF.

V gene TRBV20-1 combines with J gene TRBJ2-5; D gene ambiguous. Germline V CDR1 and CDR2: DFQATT, SNEGSKA (reference sequence). This CDR3 has 11 amino acids. The V and J ends lost 7 bases and 1 base respectively, with 7 bases between them. CDR3 sequence: CSGARQETQYF. In DNA, the CDR3 is TGCAGTGGGGCCCGCCAAGAGACCCAGTACTTC.

V is TRBV10-3 and J is TRBJ2-5, with 8 positions matching TRBD2. Germline V lookup: CDR1 ENHRY, CDR2 SYGVKD. V lost 0 bases, J lost 4 bases, and 4 bases stayed unmatched. The CDR3 length is 15 residues. The CDR3 spells CAISESNLAGETQYF. CDR3 coding DNA: TGTGCCATCAGTGAGTCGAACCTAGCGGGAGAGACCCAGTACTTC.

The chain recombines TRBV29-1 with TRBJ1-1, with 8 bases aligning to TRBD1. The CDR3 covers 13 residues. Germline V gene sequence: CDR1 SQVTM, CDR2 ANQGSEA. V shed 7 bases and J 7 bases; nucleotides not matched to a gene: 11. The CDR3 spells CSGAGGMRNEAFF. The CDR3 DNA follows: TGCAGCGGCGCAGGGGGCATGAGGAATGAAGCTTTCTTT.

V and J are TRBV28 and TRBJ1-1; weak D call: TRBD1 (6 bases). The germline gives CDR1 MDHEN, CDR2 SYDVKM. Deletions cut 3 bases from V and 7 bases from J, with 15 bases between. The CDR3 extends over 14 amino acids. The CDR3 sequence is CASSFVGQGGEAFF. The CDR3 nucleotides read TGTGCCAGCAGTTTCGTGGGACAAGGAGGTGAAGCTTTCTTT. The entire variable domain, with the rest obtained from reference TRBV28 and TRBJ1-1, is as follows: DVKVTQSSRYLVKRTGEKVFLECVQDMDHENMFWYRQDPGLGLRLIYFSYDVKMKEKGDIPEGYSVSREKKERFSLILESASTNQTSMYLCASSFVGQGGEAFFGQGTRLTVV.

The chain is built from TRBV2 and TRBJ1-5; D unclear. CDR3 length: 14 residues. Germline assignment: CDR1 SNHLY and CDR2 FYNNEI. With 4 bases removed from V and 0 bases from J, the gap between germline ends came to 7 bases. CDR3 coding DNA: TGTGCCAGCAGTGTGGCCGGTAGCAATCAGCCCCAGCATTTT. It yields the protein CASSVAGSNQPQHF. Full variable domain (missing parts from reference TRBV2 and TRBJ1-5): EPEVTQTPSHQVTQMGQEVILRCVPISNHLYFYWYRQILGQKVEFLVSFYNNEISEKSEIFDDQFSVERPDGSNFTLKIRSTKLEDSAMYFCASSVAGSNQPQHFGDGTRLSIL.

About this clone itself: Different DNA sequences within this sample yield the same CDR3. This chain connects TRBV5-1 to TRBJ1-3; D remains unclear. The CDR3 loop spans 15 amino acids. CDR1 and CDR2 (germline): SGHRS, YFSETQ. Trimming cost V 5 bases and J 0 bases, with 12 bases left between them. The CDR3 region is CASSFDGSSGNTIYF. CDR3 in DNA: TGCGCCAGCAGTTTCGACGGGAGCTCTGGAAACACCATATATTTT.

The chain recombines TRBV5-4 with TRBJ2-7; TRBD1 or TRBD2 may be the D gene (5 bases each). Looked up from germline, CDR1 is SGHNT and CDR2 is YYREEE (reference sequence). There are 13 residues in the CDR3. The CDR3 DNA follows: TGTGCTGACCGGGACCCCCGATACTACGAGCAGTACTTC. This codes for CADRDPRYYEQYF.

J is TRBJ2-1 and V is TRBV29-1; TRBD1 agrees at 7 bases. Germline V gene data show CDR1 as SQVTM and CDR2 as ANQGSEA. This CDR3 contains 13 residues. V shed 7 bases and J 7 bases; nucleotides not matched to a gene: 10. CDR3 amino acids: CSGLRDRENEQFF. CDR3 DNA: TGCAGCGGCCTCCGGGACAGAGAAAATGAGCAGTTCTTC.

This clone was seen only once. The gene calls are TRBV28 and TRBJ1-2, with a tentative D call TRBD1 (6 bases). This CDR3 region has 14 residues. Germline V gene lookup returns CDR1 MDHEN and CDR2 SYDVKM. V lost 8 bases to trimming and J lost 1 base, with 14 bases between them. DNA for the CDR3: TGTGCCAGCGATCCAGGGGCCCGTAACTATGGCTACACCTTC. Translated, it gives CASDPGARNYGYTF.

This chain connects TRBV21-1 to TRBJ1-2. TRBV21-1 is a pseudogene locus. The CDR3 consists of 19 residues. CDR3 sequence reads: CASSKKGAERGEADYGYTF. CDR3 sequence (DNA): TGTGCCAGCAGCAAAAAAGGGGCTGAAAGGGGGGAAGCCGACTATGGCTACACCTTC.

V and J are TRBV27 and TRBJ2-5; D remains unclear. The CDR3 is 12 amino acids. Trimming took 2 bases from V and 5 from J, leaving 6 bases between them. The germline gives CDR1 MNHEY, CDR2 SMNVEV (reference sequence). CDR3 residues: CASSLRWETQYF. DNA of the CDR3: TGTGCCAGCAGTTTAAGGTGGGAGACCCAGTACTTC.

This clone was seen more than once but under ten times. The gene calls are TRBV2 and TRBJ2-2; 7 bases line up with TRBD1. V lost 6 bases and J lost 0; bases outside the gene matches: 10. The CDR3 is made up of 17 amino acids. Germline V gene data show CDR1 as SNHLY and CDR2 as FYNNEI. The CDR3 region is CASRGYRDSANTGELFF. Here the CDR3 DNA reads TGTGCCAGCAGGGGGTACAGGGACAGCGCGAACACCGGGGAGCTGTTTTTT. Using reference TRBV2 and TRBJ2-2 for the parts outside the CDR3, the full variable domain is EPEVTQTPSHQVTQMGQEVILRCVPISNHLYFYWYRQILGQKVEFLVSFYNNEISEKSEIFDDQFSVERPDGSNFTLKIRSTKLEDSAMYFCASRGYRDSANTGELFFGEGSRLTVL.

The V gene is TRBV7-2, the J gene TRBJ1-2; D perhaps matches TRBD1 (5 bases). Trimming removed 5 bases at V and 5 bases at J, with 21 bases between. The V gene's germline CDR1 is SGHTA and CDR2 FQGNSA. This CDR3 is 16 amino acids long. Written as DNA, the CDR3 is TGTGCCAGCAGCCCCCAAACCGGGACCCATGGGTATGGCTACACCTTC. Protein product: CASSPQTGTHGYGYTF. The full variable domain, with the rest looked up from reference TRBV7-2 and TRBJ1-2, is GAGVSQSPSNKVTEKGKDVELRCDPISGHTALYWYRQSLGQGLEFLIYFQGNSAPDKSGLPSDRFSAERTGGSVSTLTIQRTQQEDSAVYLCASSPQTGTHGYGYTFGSGTRLTVV.

This chain connects TRBV6-1 to TRBJ2-2; D remains ambiguous. This CDR3 comprises 13 residues. Germline V CDR1 and CDR2: MNHNS, SASEGT. V was pared by 1 base and J by 6 bases, with 6 bases between. CDR3 sequence (DNA): TGTGCCAGCAGTGAAGTAAGCGCCGGGGAGCTGTTTTTT. As protein: CASSEVSAGELFF.

This clone appeared a few times. This sample also contains other DNA sequences that code for the same CDR3. This chain uses TRBV30 with TRBJ2-3, with no clear D. Trimming shortened V by 3 bases and J by 1 base, and 5 bases separated the two germline ends. CDR1 and CDR2 (germline): GTSNPN, SVGIG (reference sequence). The CDR3 covers 12 residues. CDR3 DNA: TGTGCCTGGAGCCCCGGCACAGATACGCAGTATTTT. Residues: CAWSPGTDTQYF.

V and J are TRBV7-3 and TRBJ2-5, with a possible D match to TRBD2 (5 bases). The V end lost 2 bases, the J end lost 2 bases, and 6 bases lay between the germline ends. CDR3 length equals 13 residues. The germline V gene encodes CDR1 SGHTA and CDR2 FQGTGA. The CDR3 DNA reads TGTGCCAGCAGCTTAGGCGGGCAAGAGACCCAGTACTTC. Translated, it gives CASSLGGQETQYF. The full variable domain, completed using reference TRBV7-3 and TRBJ2-5, is GAGVSQTPSNKVTEKGKYVELRCDPISGHTALYWYRQSLGQGPEFLIYFQGTGAADDSGLPNDRFFAVRPEGSVSTLKIQRTERGDSAVYLCASSLGGQETQYFGPGTRLLVL.

The chain has TRBV10-3 and TRBJ2-6; D could derive from TRBD1 or TRBD2 (5 bases each). The germline CDR1 and CDR2 sequences are ENHRY and SYGVKD. The CDR3 has 19 residues. Between the trimmed V and J ends, which lost 5 bases and 0 bases, there was a span of 20 bases. CDR3 sequence: CAISSTSGTAFSGANVLTF. The CDR3 nucleotides read TGTGCCATCAGTTCCACTTCCGGGACGGCCTTCTCTGGGGCCAACGTCCTGACTTTC.

The rearrangement links TRBV10-1 to TRBJ2-2, with D uncertain. Germline CDR1 reads WNHNN; CDR2 reads SYGVQD (reference sequence). CDR3 length equals 13 residues. Trimming left V 5 bases short and J 3 bases short, with 7 bases between. DNA of the CDR3: TGCGCCAGCAGTCATGGACACACCGGGGAGCTGTTTTTT. It encodes CASSHGHTGELFF.